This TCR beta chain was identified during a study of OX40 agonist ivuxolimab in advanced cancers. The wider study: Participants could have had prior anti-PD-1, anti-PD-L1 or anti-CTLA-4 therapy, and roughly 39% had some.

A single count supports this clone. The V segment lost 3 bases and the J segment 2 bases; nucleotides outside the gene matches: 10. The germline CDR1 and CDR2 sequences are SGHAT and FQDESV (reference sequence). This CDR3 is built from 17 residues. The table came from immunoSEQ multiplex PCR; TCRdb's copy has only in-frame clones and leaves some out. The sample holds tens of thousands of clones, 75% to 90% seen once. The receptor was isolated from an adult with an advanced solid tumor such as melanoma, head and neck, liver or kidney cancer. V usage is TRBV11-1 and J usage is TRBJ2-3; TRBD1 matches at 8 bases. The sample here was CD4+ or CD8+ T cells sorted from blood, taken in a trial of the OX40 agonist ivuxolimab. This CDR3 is CASSFGQGRGATDTQYF. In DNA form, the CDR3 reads TGTGCCAGCAGCTTTGGACAGGGAAGAGGGGCCACAGATACGCAGTATTTT.